The rows below give T cell receptor beta chains drawn from one sample of a study of cytomegalovirus exposure and HLA in healthy donors. Clones were read by immunoSEQ multiplex PCR, and TCRdb kept only the in-frame ones, dropping some. The sample includes 83,000 or so clones, roughly 85% of them seen just once. The source material was PBMCs. These receptors all come from a female donor in good health and CMV-seronegative. The CDR3 runs from the conserved cysteine through the conserved F or W. The D gene is left open where the match is weak. Expanded clones get a size class; other rows say once, few or many, or leave the size out.

V	D	J	size	DNA	CDR3
TRBV6-6	NA	TRBJ2-5	NA	TGTGCCAGCAGTTACGCCCAGGGATCGAGAGAGACCCAGTACTTC	CASSYAQGSRETQYF
TRBV10-3	TRBD1	TRBJ1-3	NA	TGTGCCAGTTCGGACAGGAACTCTGGAAACACCATATATTTT	CASSDRNSGNTIYF
TRBV5-1	TRBD1	TRBJ2-7	NA	TGCGCCAGCAGCTTGGGCCCCTACAGGGGGCAGGACGAGCAGTACTTC	CASSLGPYRGQDEQYF
TRBV28	NA	TRBJ2-5	NA	TGTGCCAGCAGTTTAGCGGGCTCGGCGGAGACCCAGTACTTC	CASSLAGSAETQYF
TRBV5-4	NA	TRBJ1-2	NA	TGTGCCAGCAGCCCGGGGACATTCAACTATGGCTACACCTTC	CASSPGTFNYGYTF
TRBV5-1	NA	TRBJ2-1	NA	TGCGCCAGCAGCCCTAGGAGGGATCTCAATGAGCAGTTCTTC	CASSPRRDLNEQFF
TRBV6-5	NA	TRBJ1-3	once	TGTGCCAGCAGCCCCTCTTGGAGCTCTGGAAACACCATATATTTT	CASSPSWSSGNTIYF
TRBV27	NA	TRBJ1-2	NA	TGTGCCAGCAGTTTATCTGGGGGGGGCTATGGCTACACCTTC	CASSLSGGGYGYTF
TRBV2	NA	TRBJ1-2	NA	TGTGCCAGCAGTGAATGGGGGGGTGGGGGCTACACCTTC	CASSEWGGGGYTF
TRBV29-1	TRBD1	TRBJ1-1	NA	TGCAGCGTAGGGGGTACAGGGGCGAGCACTGAAGCTTTCTTT	CSVGGTGASTEAFF
TRBV28	NA	TRBJ2-2	NA	TGTGCCAGCAGGACGGGAAACACCGGGGAGCTGTTTTTT	CASRTGNTGELFF
TRBV6-1	NA	TRBJ2-1	few	TGTGCCAGCAGTGAAGAAGCAGGGTCCTACAATGAGCAGTTCTTC	CASSEEAGSYNEQFF
TRBV5-4	NA	TRBJ2-2	NA	TGTGCCAGCAGCTTGGGCGAGAACACCGGGGAGCTGTTTTTT	CASSLGENTGELFF
TRBV9	TRBD1	TRBJ2-7	NA	TGTGCCAGCAGCGTGGGGGGACAGGCGAGCTCCTACGAGCAGTACTTC	CASSVGGQASSYEQYF
TRBV2	NA	TRBJ2-2	NA	TGTGCCAGCATGGAACAGTTTGGTGGGGAGCTGTTTTTT	CASMEQFGGELFF
TRBV4-1	NA	TRBJ2-1	NA	TGCGCCAGCAGCCAAGAAGGGGGAAACTACAATGAGCAGTTCTTC	CASSQEGGNYNEQFF
TRBV4-1	TRBD1	TRBJ1-4	NA	TGCGCCAGCAGCCAAGTATCGGGACAGCTTAATGAAAAACTGTTTTTT	CASSQVSGQLNEKLFF
TRBV5-1	NA	TRBJ1-6	NA	TGCGCCAGCAGGGCAGGCTTCACGAATTCACCCCTCCACTTT	CASRAGFTNSPLHF
TRBV7-2	TRBD2	TRBJ2-3	NA	TGTGCCAGCAGCTTCAGAGCGGGGGGGCGGGTAGATACGCAGTATTTT	CASSFRAGGRVDTQYF
TRBV30	NA	TRBJ1-3	NA	TGTGCCTGGAGCCCGGATAGGGGCACCTTCTCTGGAAACACCATATATTTT	CAWSPDRGTFSGNTIYF
TRBV19	TRBD2	TRBJ2-7	NA	TGTGCCACCTCGCCAGCGGGAGGAGGCTACGAGCAGTACTTC	CATSPAGGGYEQYF
TRBV19	NA	TRBJ2-7	NA	TGTGCCAGTCCACCAGACGAGCAGTACTTC	CASPPDEQYF
TRBV6-5	NA	TRBJ2-5	few	TGTGCCAGCAGATCGGATGGGACACAAGAGACCCAGTACTTC	CASRSDGTQETQYF
TRBV19	TRBD2	TRBJ2-1	few	TGTGCCAGTAGTATGACTAGCGGGGGATACAATGAGCAGTTCTTC	CASSMTSGGYNEQFF
TRBV2	NA	TRBJ2-7	NA	TGTGCCAGCAGTATAACAGCAGGGTTGGGTCACGAGCAGTACTTC	CASSITAGLGHEQYF
TRBV2	TRBD1	TRBJ1-2	NA	TGTGCCAGCAGTGAGCCCCGGGACAGGCGGCCGAGGGAGGGTGGCTACACCTTC	CASSEPRDRRPREGGYTF
TRBV9	NA	TRBJ2-2	NA	TGTGCCAGCAGCGTAGTACAGGGTCCCACCGGGGAGCTGTTTTTT	CASSVVQGPTGELFF
TRBV4-1	NA	TRBJ1-1	few	TGCGCCAGCAGCCAAGCTCCAGGGACACACGCTGAAGCTTTCTTT	CASSQAPGTHAEAFF
TRBV19	TRBD1	TRBJ1-5	NA	TGTGCCAGTAGGCAGCTCCCCAACAGGGGAGGCAATCAGCCCCAGCATTTT	CASRQLPNRGGNQPQHF
TRBV5-1	TRBD1	TRBJ2-1	NA	TGCGCCAGCAGCTTGGAGGGACAGGGAGTCAATGAGCAGTTCTTC	CASSLEGQGVNEQFF
TRBV11-2	TRBD1	TRBJ2-5	NA	TGTGCCAGCAGCTCCTCTAGTCCAGGGGGAGCGGAGACCCAGTACTTC	CASSSSSPGGAETQYF
TRBV7-8	TRBD1	TRBJ1-4	NA	TGTGCCAGCAGCTTAGAGGGCAGGGGGCTTGGGGAAAAACTGTTTTTT	CASSLEGRGLGEKLFF
TRBV7-6	NA	TRBJ2-2	few	TGTGCCAGCAGCTCAGGGGATGGGGAGCTGTTTTTT	CASSSGDGELFF
TRBV7-7	TRBD1	TRBJ2-2	many	TGTGCTAGCAGCTTCGGGACAGGGGGGACCGGGGAGCTGTTTTTT	CASSFGTGGTGELFF
TRBV5-6	TRBD2	TRBJ2-1	NA	TGTGCCAGCAGCTTGAGCGGGAGTAAGGGGTGGGAGTTCTTC	CASSLSGSKGWEFF
TRBV28	TRBD2	TRBJ2-1	NA	TGTGCCAGCAGCCCAAACGCCGGGACTAGCGGGAGGGCCACGGATGAGCAGTTCTTC	CASSPNAGTSGRATDEQFF
TRBV5-1	TRBD2	TRBJ2-3	NA	TGCGCCAGCAGCTTGGCGGCTAGCGGGAGGGATACGCAGTATTTT	CASSLAASGRDTQYF
TRBV28	NA	TRBJ2-3	NA	TGTGCCAGCAGTTTTCCTGGACAGTCAGATGCGCAGTATTTT	CASSFPGQSDAQYF
TRBV29-1	NA	TRBJ2-3	NA	TGCAGCGTTGGGGGGGGGCCTGGAGATACGCAGTATTTT	CSVGGGPGDTQYF
TRBV5-8	TRBD1	TRBJ1-2	few	TGTGCCAGCAGCTTGGGCAGGGGGTTCTATGGCTACACCTTC	CASSLGRGFYGYTF
TRBV4-1	NA	TRBJ2-2	NA	TGCGCCAGCAGCCAAGACCCAGGGACTGCGAACACCGGGGAGCTGTTTTTT	CASSQDPGTANTGELFF
TRBV9	TRBD1	TRBJ2-7	NA	TGTGCCAGCAGCGCCGGACAGGGGGCTTTGGACGAGCAGTACTTC	CASSAGQGALDEQYF
TRBV28	NA	TRBJ2-3	NA	TGTGCCAGCAATACAGGGTTGAGCACAGATACGCAGTATTTT	CASNTGLSTDTQYF
TRBV7-2	NA	TRBJ2-7	NA	TGTGCCAGCAGCCCAGGGTGGGAGCAGTACTTC	CASSPGWEQYF